The entry below gives a single T cell receptor (beta chain) sequence along with its context. The sample belongs to a study of CD8 T cells in Susac syndrome. The RNA input was roughly 0.5 to 1 ug, and it was reverse transcribed with random hexamers. Using its own MiXCR run on the immunoSEQ multiplex PCR reads, TCRdb lists one record per CDR3 protein. The profile shows roughly 330,000 distinct CDR3 sequences, around 90% of them singletons. Germline CDR1 is LNHDA and CDR2 is SQIVND (reference sequence). Unmatched junction bases numbered 6, after V lost 4 bases and J lost 14 bases. The CDR3 spans 12 residues.

The receptor was isolated from a human donor with multiple sclerosis. The chain combines TRBV19 with TRBJ2-1, with 9 bases that match TRBD2. The specimen was CD4+ T cells from PBMCs. CDR3 residues: CASSSAGGREFF. The CDR3 region has the DNA TGTGCCAGTAGTAGCGCGGGAGGGAGGGAGTTCTTC.